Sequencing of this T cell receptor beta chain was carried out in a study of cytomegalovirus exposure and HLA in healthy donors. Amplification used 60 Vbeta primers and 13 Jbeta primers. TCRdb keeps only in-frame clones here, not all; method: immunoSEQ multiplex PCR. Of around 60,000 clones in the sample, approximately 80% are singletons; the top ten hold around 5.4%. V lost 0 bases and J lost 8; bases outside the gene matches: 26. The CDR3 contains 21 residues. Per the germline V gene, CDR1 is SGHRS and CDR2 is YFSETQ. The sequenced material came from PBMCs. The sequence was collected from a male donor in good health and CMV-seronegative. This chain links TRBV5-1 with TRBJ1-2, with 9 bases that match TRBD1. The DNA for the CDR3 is TGCGCCAGCAGCTTGGGAGGGGCCGTCCTATCCAAGGGGACAGGGCAAGGCGGCTACACCTTC. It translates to CASSLGGAVLSKGTGQGGYTF.